The 19 T cell receptor beta chains below come from one sample, sequenced in a study of T cell repertoires in cytomegalovirus infection. TCRdb analysed the reads with MiXCR anew, one entry per CDR3 protein. The data hold hundreds of thousands of distinct CDR3 sequences, with approximately 33% observed a single time. The sequencing input was PBMCs. The receptors shown here come from a human donor in good health (CMV status not recorded). Some clones in this sample may be carry-over from other donors' samples.

This clonotype was seen more than once but under ten times. The chain has TRBV6-6 and TRBJ1-5; D may be TRBD1 (5 bases). CDR1 MNHNY and CDR2 SVGAGI come from the germline V gene (reference sequence). The V end lost 3 bases, the J end lost 0 bases, and 18 bases lay between the germline ends. This CDR3 has 18 amino acids. CDR3 nucleotides: TGTGCCAGCAGTTATGAGGGATTAGGGACCGATAGCAATCAGCCCCAGCATTTT. Translation gives CASSYEGLGTDSNQPQHF.

This clonotype was seen many times. The chain joins TRBV7-6 to TRBJ1-2; TRBD1 aligns across 11 bases. This CDR3 comprises 15 residues. The J segment lost 4 bases and the V segment lost 5 bases, leaving 6 bases of the junction unmatched. Germline V lookup: CDR1 SGHVS, CDR2 FNYEAQ. CDR3 bases: TGTGCCAGCAGCCCCGGACAGGGGGCAAGCTATGGCTACACCTTC. Its translation: CASSPGQGASYGYTF.

The chain uses TRBV7-2 and TRBJ2-3; 8 bases match TRBD2. V dropped 5 bases and J dropped 4; count of bases not matched to a gene: 20. This CDR3 region has 19 residues. Germline V gene data show CDR1 as SGHTA and CDR2 as FQGNSA. This chain's CDR3 is CASSLIGISGAGGADTQYF. The CDR3 nucleotides are TGTGCCAGCAGCCTAATTGGGATTAGCGGGGCCGGAGGGGCAGATACGCAGTATTTT.

This clonotype was detected only a few times. The V call is TRBV18, the J call TRBJ2-1; D gene uncertain. This CDR3 contains 13 residues. The V gene's germline CDR1 is KGHSH and CDR2 LQKENI. V was clipped by 4 bases and J by 10 bases, with 14 bases between them. CDR3 amino acids: CASSLTDPTEQFF. The CDR3 DNA reads TGTGCCAGCTCACTTACCGACCCAACGGAGCAGTTCTTC.

The chain joins TRBV19 to TRBJ1-6; D possibly corresponds to TRBD1 (6 bases). Germline CDR1 is LNHDA and CDR2 is SQIVND (reference sequence). The CDR3 extends over 16 amino acids. V was cut by 8 bases and J by 9 bases, with 23 bases left in between. This CDR3 is CASSKGHGSDTSPLHF. DNA for the CDR3: TGTGCCAGTTCCAAGGGACATGGATCCGACACTTCACCCCTCCACTTT.

The genes are TRBV7-9 and TRBJ2-1; 10 bases align to TRBD2. Trimming removed 7 bases from V and 4 bases from J; junction bases left unmatched: 10. This CDR3 has 16 residues. Germline V gene data show CDR1 as SEHNR and CDR2 as FQNEAQ (reference sequence). The CDR3 protein is CASTNPRTSGYNEQFF. The CDR3 DNA reads as TGTGCCAGCACCAACCCTAGGACTAGCGGTTACAATGAGCAGTTCTTC.

J is TRBJ1-1 and V is TRBV5-1, with 7 bases identical to TRBD1. CDR1 is SGHRS, CDR2 YFSETQ, per germline. After removal of 5 bases from V and 4 bases from J, the junction contained 8 bases not matched to a gene. This CDR3 spans 14 amino acids. The CDR3 nucleotides are TGCGCCAGCAGGGACCAGACAGGGTCCACTGAAGCTTTCTTT. Its translation is CASRDQTGSTEAFF. The full variable domain, with the rest looked up from reference TRBV5-1 and TRBJ1-1, is KAGVTQTPRYLIKTRGQQVTLSCSPISGHRSVSWYQQTPGQGLQFLFEYFSETQRNKGNFPGRFSGRQFSNSRSEMNVSTLELGDSALYLCASRDQTGSTEAFFGQGTRLTVV.

This chain links TRBV5-1 with TRBJ2-2, with 11 bases that match TRBD1. J was trimmed by 3 bases and V by 1 base; bases with no gene match: 8. This CDR3 spans 18 amino acids. Germline loops: CDR1 SGHRS, CDR2 YFSETQ. CDR3 DNA: TGCGCCAGCAGCTTGATCGGACAGGGGGCACGCGACACCGGGGAGCTGTTTTTT. Protein sequence: CASSLIGQGARDTGELFF.

The chain is built from TRBV12-3 or TRBV12-4 and TRBJ2-4, with D perhaps TRBD1 (6 bases). The CDR3 sequence is 16 residues long. V was trimmed by 5 bases and J by 6 bases, leaving 20 bases between them. The DNA of the CDR3 is TGTGCCAGCAGTATGGGACACTCCCTGACCTTAAACATTCAGTACTTC. Its protein is CASSMGHSLTLNIQYF.

This clonotype was detected a few times. The CDR3 DNA follows: TGTGCCAGCAGTTTTGGGCCAAGGGTTGGCAGCCGAACTAACTATGGCTACACCTTC. This encodes CASSFGPRVGSRTNYGYTF. The rearrangement uses TRBV27 and TRBJ1-2; D remains unclear. Trimming took 3 bases from V and 0 from J, leaving 23 bases between them. Germline lookup yields CDR1 MNHEY and CDR2 SMNVEV (reference sequence). This CDR3 has 19 amino acids.

This clonotype was counted many times. The chain couples TRBV6-2 or TRBV6-3 to TRBJ2-1, with 11 bases that match TRBD2. The germline V gene encodes CDR1 MNHEY and CDR2 SVGEGT. The CDR3 is 17 residues long. Unmatched junction bases numbered 3, after V lost 2 bases and J lost 0 bases. In DNA, the CDR3 is TGTGCCAGCAGTTACGTACTAGCGGGGGCCTCCTACAATGAGCAGTTCTTC. Encoded protein: CASSYVLAGASYNEQFF.

This clonotype was seen only once. The chain recombines TRBV3-1 with TRBJ1-5; 9 bases are a match to TRBD1. Germline V CDR1 and CDR2: LGHDT, YNNKEL (reference sequence). V lost 4 bases to trimming and J lost 0 bases; unmatched junction nucleotides: 13. The CDR3 loop spans 19 amino acids. The CDR3 nucleotides read TGTGCCAGCAGCCGAAGTCCGGGACAGGGCTTGAGTAGCAATCAGCCCCAGCATTTT. Its protein product is CASSRSPGQGLSSNQPQHF.

V and J are TRBV25-1 and TRBJ2-2; the match to TRBD1 covers 8 bases. CDR3 size: 17 residues. V was clipped by 0 bases and J by 4 bases; unmatched bases: 7. In germline, CDR1 is MGHDK, CDR2 SYGVNS. The CDR3 is CASSEYGQGSATGELFF. The CDR3 region has the DNA TGTGCCAGCAGTGAATACGGACAGGGTTCGGCCACCGGGGAGCTGTTTTTT. The variable domain in full, completed from reference TRBV25-1 and TRBJ2-2, reads EADIYQTPRYLVIGTGKKITLECSQTMGHDKMYWYQQDPGMELHLIHYSYGVNSTEKGDLSSESTVSRIRTEHFPLTLESARPSHTSQYLCASSEYGQGSATGELFFGEGSRLTVL.

This clonotype occurred a few times. This chain joins TRBV4-2 and TRBJ2-5; D is tentatively TRBD1 or TRBD2 (5 bases each). Per the germline V gene, CDR1 is LGHNA and CDR2 is YNFKEQ. The length of the CDR3 is 16 residues. The V end lost 1 base, the J end lost 1 base, and 13 bases lay between the germline ends. The CDR3 loop is CASSQAVIGTQETQYF. The CDR3 nucleotides are TGTGCCAGCAGCCAAGCAGTGATCGGGACCCAAGAGACCCAGTACTTC.

Ten or more counts support this clonotype. The chain carries TRBV7-8 and TRBJ1-1; a possible D gene is TRBD1 (5 bases). Germline V gene sequence: CDR1 SGHVS, CDR2 FQNEAQ. V lost 6 bases and J lost 4, with 30 bases in between. This CDR3 has 19 amino acids. CDR3 region: CASSHTAVRVIVRGTEAFF. The CDR3 DNA sequence: TGTGCCAGCAGTCACACAGCCGTGCGTGTAATCGTTAGGGGCACTGAAGCTTTCTTT.

A note on this clonotype: This may arise from a read error, as a much more abundant clone is one base away. This chain connects TRBV7-9 to TRBJ1-4; a weak D match, TRBD1 (5 bases). CDR3 length: 14 amino acids. Germline CDR1 reads SEHNR; CDR2 reads FQNEAQ (reference sequence). The CDR3 protein is CGSSLRQSNEKLFF. The CDR3, as DNA: TGTGGCAGCAGCTTAAGACAGAGCAATGAAAAACTGTTTTTT.

This clonotype has only a few counts. This sequence joins TRBV5-1 and TRBJ1-2; a possible D gene is TRBD1 (6 bases). The CDR3 totals 15 residues. The germline gives CDR1 SGHRS, CDR2 YFSETQ. With 4 bases removed from V and 6 bases from J, the gap between germline ends came to 19 bases. CDR3 coding DNA: TGCGCCAGCAGCCGAGGGCCAGGGGCGGGGAATGGCTACACCTTC. Translating it yields CASSRGPGAGNGYTF.

As to this clonotype: Just one base apart from a much larger clone, this may be a read error. This chain joins TRBV20-1 and TRBJ1-1, with 7 bases aligning to TRBD1. Germline values: CDR1 DFQATT, CDR2 SNEGSKA (reference sequence). This CDR3 comprises 14 residues. J gave up 0 bases and V 5 bases, and 6 bases lay outside the gene matches. As DNA, the CDR3 is TGCAGTGCTCCAGCGGGACAGCTGAACACTGAAGCTTTCTTT. Encoded protein: CSAPAGQLNTEAFF.

V is TRBV20-1 and J is TRBJ2-1, with D unclear. Germline CDR1 and CDR2: DFQATT and SNEGSKA (reference sequence). The CDR3 totals 13 residues. Trimming removed 3 bases from V and 12 bases from J, with 18 bases in between. The CDR3 is CSARTETFGVQFF. For the CDR3, the DNA is TGCAGTGCTAGGACGGAGACTTTCGGCGTGCAGTTCTTC.